This T cell receptor beta chain comes out of a study of patients and donors after allogeneic stem cell transplantation. MiXCR was run by TCRdb on the RT-PCR reads, yielding one entry per CDR3 protein. The sample consists of about 960,000 distinct CDR3 sequences, approximately 18% of them appearing once. This sequence was found in a human donor who was either an allogeneic HSCT recipient or a stem cell or donor lymphocyte infusion donor (not recorded which). It is not recorded whose cells these are; they may come from a transplant donor. Sequences were obtained from blood, either unsorted or a sorted T cell fraction (not recorded which).

The CDR3 spells CASSAGQYSNQPQHF. CDR3 DNA sequence: TGTGCCAGCAGTGCGGGACAGTATAGCAATCAGCCCCAGCATTTT. This chain links TRBV12-3 or TRBV12-4 with TRBJ1-5; 7 nucleotides align to TRBD1. The CDR3 is made up of 15 amino acids. Unmatched junction bases numbered 4, after V lost 5 bases and J lost 0 bases.